Shown below are 18 T cell receptor beta chains from a single sample sequenced in a study of blood T cell repertoires in COVID-19. The data were produced by immunoSEQ multiplex PCR, yet TCRdb's version contains in-frame clones alone and is incomplete. The sample contains over 90,000 clones, almost 80% of which appear only once. The sample taken for sequencing was peripheral blood. These receptors were collected from a man aged 60 to 69 with active or convalescent COVID-19.

The CDR3 reads CAWSVTSGSTDTQYF. CDR3 nucleotides: TGTGCCTGGAGTGTAACTAGCGGGAGTACAGATACGCAGTATTTT. The chain links TRBV30 to TRBJ2-3; 11 bases map to TRBD2. CDR1 is GTSNPN and CDR2 is SVGIG in the germline V gene (reference sequence). The CDR3 is 15 residues long. The V gene end was trimmed by 0 bases and the J gene end by 3 bases; junction bases not matched to a gene: 2.

V is TRBV24-1 and J is TRBJ2-1, with 7 bases identical to TRBD2. Germline V lookup: CDR1 KGHDR, CDR2 SFDVKD. The CDR3 sequence is 13 residues long. With 8 bases clipped from V and 1 base from J, the junction kept 1 base outside the gene matches. DNA of the CDR3: TGTGCCACCACCGGGGGGTCCTACAATGAGCAGTTCTTC. Translated, it gives CATTGGSYNEQFF.

The CDR3 nucleotides read TGTGCCACCAGTCAATCCGGGAGTGGATATCAGCCCCAGCATTTT. Translating it yields CATSQSGSGYQPQHF. This chain links TRBV24-1 with TRBJ1-5; D is unclear. CDR1 and CDR2 (germline): KGHDR, SFDVKD. The CDR3 consists of 15 residues. Trimming stripped 6 bases from V and 5 bases from J, with 16 bases between.

The V gene is TRBV27, the J gene TRBJ1-2; 7 bases agree with TRBD1. The CDR3 length is 14 residues. Losses at the gene ends were 5 bases for V and 4 bases for J; bases not matched to a gene: 7. The germline CDR1 and CDR2 sequences are MNHEY and SMNVEV (reference sequence). Written as DNA, the CDR3 is TGTGCCAGCAGTGGGACAGTCACGAGCTATGGCTACACCTTC. This sequence encodes CASSGTVTSYGYTF.

This chain links TRBV20-1 with TRBJ2-3; D not certain. V lost 3 bases to trimming and J lost 6 bases, with 13 bases between them. The CDR3 extends over 13 amino acids. Germline V lookup: CDR1 DFQATT, CDR2 SNEGSKA (reference sequence). CDR3 residues: CSASPRLGDTQYF. The CDR3 nucleotides are TGCAGTGCTAGTCCCAGGCTTGGGGATACGCAGTATTTT.

The gene calls are TRBV18 and TRBJ1-1, with 8 positions matching TRBD1. The CDR3 length is 16 residues. Germline CDR1 is KGHSH and CDR2 is LQKENI. Trimming at V came to 4 bases and at J to 1 base, leaving 8 bases not matched to a gene. The CDR3: CASSQGQGGANTEAFF. The DNA for the CDR3 is TGTGCCAGCTCACAAGGACAGGGCGGTGCGAACACTGAAGCTTTCTTT.

The chain joins TRBV18 to TRBJ2-7, with a tentative D call TRBD1 (5 bases). Germline CDR1 is KGHSH and CDR2 is LQKENI. The CDR3 sequence is 13 residues long. Trimming pared 6 bases from V and 0 bases from J, leaving 9 bases between. The CDR3 region has the DNA TGTGCCAGCTCGCCGGACAACTCCTACGAGCAGTACTTC. Translated: CASSPDNSYEQYF.

This clone was recorded a few times. The chain couples TRBV6-5 to TRBJ2-5; 8 nucleotides agree with TRBD2. Germline V gene sequence: CDR1 MNHEY, CDR2 SVGAGI. Trimming cost V 6 bases and J 1 base; bases outside gene matches: 4. This CDR3 spans 14 amino acids. CDR3 DNA sequence: TGTGCCAGCAGGAGTAGCGGGGTCCAAGAGACCCAGTACTTC. Translated, it gives CASRSSGVQETQYF.

The V call is TRBV6-6, the J call TRBJ2-7; 9 nucleotides line up with TRBD1. V shed 4 bases, J shed 4 bases, and the junction held 5 bases outside the gene matches. The V gene's germline CDR1 is MNHNY and CDR2 SVGAGI (reference sequence). The CDR3 loop spans 14 amino acids. DNA of the CDR3: TGTGCCAGCAGTTCAAGGACAGGGGCGTACGAGCAGTACTTC. Its translation: CASSSRTGAYEQYF.

This clone occurred a few times. The CDR3: CASGSPNGRAGEQYF. The CDR3 coding sequence is TGCGCCAGCGGATCCCCCAACGGGAGGGCAGGAGAGCAGTACTTC. This chain uses TRBV5-1 with TRBJ2-7; TRBD2 aligns across 8 bases. The CDR3 runs to 15 residues. CDR1 SGHRS and CDR2 YFSETQ come from the germline V gene. J was trimmed by 7 bases and V by 7 bases; bases with no gene match: 16.

The chain uses TRBV6-5 and TRBJ1-4; no reliable D call. From germline, CDR1 is MNHEY and CDR2 SVGAGI. The V gene lost 2 bases and the J gene lost 3 bases, with 10 bases spanning the gap. The CDR3 is made up of 15 amino acids. The CDR3 coding sequence is TGTGCCAGCAGTTACCGCGGGTTGCCTAATGAAAAACTGTTTTTT. Protein sequence: CASSYRGLPNEKLFF.

The chain carries TRBV19 and TRBJ2-2; 13 bases align to TRBD2. The ends lost 7 bases at V and 4 bases at J; junction bases unmatched: 6. CDR3 length: 16 residues. Germline CDR1 is LNHDA and CDR2 is SQIVND (reference sequence). In DNA, the CDR3 is TGTGCCAGTACCCCGGGACTAGCGGGAATCACCGGGGAGCTGTTTTTT. This gives the protein CASTPGLAGITGELFF.

CDR3 sequence: CAWSLTTDQPQHF. In DNA form, the CDR3 reads TGTGCCTGGAGTCTCACGACAGATCAGCCCCAGCATTTT. The chain joins TRBV30 to TRBJ1-5; weak D call: TRBD1 (5 bases). V was clipped by 2 bases and J by 5 bases, with 10 bases between them. The CDR3 length is 13 residues. Germline loops: CDR1 GTSNPN, CDR2 SVGIG (reference sequence). Using reference TRBV30 and TRBJ1-5 for the parts outside the CDR3, the full variable domain is SQTIHQWPATLVQPVGSPLSLECTVEGTSNPNLYWYRQAAGRGLQLLFYSVGIGQISSEVPQNLSASRPQDRQFILSSKKLLLSDSGFYLCAWSLTTDQPQHFGDGTRLSIL.

The V gene is TRBV10-1, the J gene TRBJ2-2; perhaps TRBD1 as D (6 bases). Germline lookup yields CDR1 WNHNN and CDR2 SYGVQD (reference sequence). The ends were cut back, 2 bases at V and 13 bases at J, with 14 bases in the middle. The CDR3 length is 13 residues. CDR3 residues: CASSEMTRGRLFF. Here the CDR3 DNA reads TGCGCCAGCAGTGAGATGACCAGGGGCAGGCTGTTTTTT.

The chain couples TRBV11-3 to TRBJ1-6; D is possibly TRBD1 (5 bases). V lost 5 bases to trimming and J lost 10 bases, with 15 bases between them. Germline loops: CDR1 SGHNT, CDR2 YENEEA. The CDR3 runs 14 residues. The CDR3 spells CASSPGRGYSPLHF. For the CDR3, the DNA is TGTGCCAGCAGCCCGGGGAGGGGTTACTCACCCCTCCACTTT.

Only one count was recorded for this clone. This chain links TRBV6-5 with TRBJ1-2, with D possibly being TRBD1 (6 bases). V lost 6 bases, J lost 8 bases, and 16 bases lay in between. CDR1 and CDR2 from the germline V gene are MNHEY and SVGAGI. The CDR3 consists of 13 residues. CDR3 loop: CASRTGHQSGYTF. DNA of the CDR3: TGTGCCAGCAGAACGGGACACCAATCAGGCTACACCTTC.

The rearrangement uses TRBV27 and TRBJ1-1; 7 bases fit TRBD1. This CDR3 region has 14 residues. From germline, CDR1 is MNHEY and CDR2 SMNVEV (reference sequence). The V segment lost 0 bases and the J segment 6 bases; nucleotides outside the gene matches: 4. The CDR3 reads CASSLSGQTPEAFF. As DNA, the CDR3 is TGTGCCAGCAGTTTATCGGGACAGACACCTGAAGCTTTCTTT.

The CDR3 protein is CAWVNYGGELGYGYTF. The DNA for the CDR3 is TGTGCCTGGGTTAACTATGGGGGCGAACTGGGGTATGGCTACACCTTC. The chain couples TRBV30 to TRBJ1-2, with TRBD1 as a possible D gene (6 bases). With 5 bases removed from V and 5 bases from J, the gap between germline ends came to 24 bases. CDR1 and CDR2 from the germline V gene are GTSNPN and SVGIG (reference sequence). The CDR3 is 16 residues long.